The entry that follows covers one T cell receptor (beta chain) sequence. No antigen is known for it. The treatment: oral pan-JAK inhibitor, 5-10 mg twice daily. cDNA prepared by RNA extraction and subsequent reverse transcription served as the template for sequencing. Using immunoSEQ multiplex PCR, the repertoire was profiled, and TCRdb retains in-frame clones only, with some absent. The sample consists of 90,000 to 150,000 clones, about 61% of them appearing once. Trimming cost V 5 bases and J 0 bases; bases outside gene matches: 8. The CDR3 loop spans 18 amino acids. Looked up from germline, CDR1 is SEHNR and CDR2 is FQNEAQ (reference sequence). The data were taken from a study of CD8+ T cells in alopecia areata. Whole-study context: Dosing with tofacitinib proceeded for 6 to 18 months, followed by 6 months off drug. General observations from the study: Scalp clonality dropped significantly under tofacitinib, as did expanded CD8+ top-100 clones. Since there was just one nonresponder, nobody can yet say how baseline CD8+ expansion ties to response.

The chain couples TRBV7-9 to TRBJ1-4; TRBD1 aligns across 11 bases. The clonotype comes from a human donor with alopecia areata. The material sequenced was CD8+ T cells sorted from blood, taken at week 4, from a patient treated with tofacitinib. CDR3 nucleotides: TGTGCCAGCAGCGCACCACCGGGACAGGGGGCAACTAATGAAAAACTGTTTTTT. Its protein is CASSAPPGQGATNEKLFF.